A single sample is the source of the 13 T cell receptor beta chains below, sequenced in a study of T cell responses to AZD1222 COVID-19 vaccine (dated by TCRdb to 2020 to 2023). The sample's time point label is to be understood as: about 28 days (+/-7) after the second vaccine dose. The library was made by the immunoSEQ multiplex PCR assay. Not all clones reach the TCRdb copy of this immuneACCESS table, which keeps in-frame sequences only. Checked studies attribute under half of the gap to unresolved V genes and leave the rest unexplained. A total of 90,000 to 120,000 clones appear in this sample, around nine tenths of them only once. The biggest ten clones account for around 2.3% of the sample. Sequenced here: peripheral blood, sampled 28 days after the second AZD1222 dose. Receptors originate from an adult who received the AZD1222 COVID-19 vaccine.

This rearrangement joins TRBV19 to TRBJ2-3, with 7 bases matching TRBD2. The CDR3 is 18 residues long. Germline V gives CDR1 LNHDA, CDR2 SQIVND (reference sequence). Trimming took 4 bases from V and 7 from J; bases not matched to a gene: 20. The CDR3 nucleotides read TGTGCCAGTAGTAGAATCCGGGACTACCAAGCCGAACGTAATACGCAGTATTTT. It specifies CASSRIRDYQAERNTQYF. Based on the CDR3 plus reference TRBV19 and TRBJ2-3, the full variable domain is DGGITQSPKYLFRKEGQNVTLSCEQNLNHDAMYWYRQDPGQGLRLIYYSQIVNDFQKGDIAEGYSVSREKKESFPLTVTSAQKNPTAFYLCASSRIRDYQAERNTQYFGPGTRLTVL.

The rearrangement uses TRBV9 and TRBJ1-5; D remains unclear. The length of the CDR3 is 13 residues. From germline, CDR1 is SGDLS and CDR2 YYNGEE. Trimming took 0 bases from V and 5 from J, leaving 6 bases between them. The CDR3: CASSVGLYQPQHF. DNA for the CDR3: TGTGCCAGCAGCGTAGGTCTCTATCAGCCCCAGCATTTT.

The V gene is TRBV28, the J gene TRBJ1-5; 9 nucleotides match TRBD1. Germline lookup yields CDR1 MDHEN and CDR2 SYDVKM. V was clipped by 7 bases and J by 2 bases; unmatched bases: 6. This CDR3 region has 15 residues. CDR3 bases: TGTGCCAGCACTCTCACAGGGGGCGGCAATCAGCCCCAGCATTTT. Protein: CASTLTGGGNQPQHF.

The count of this clone is one. The chain has TRBV9 and TRBJ2-6; TRBD1 aligns across 12 bases. Germline V gives CDR1 SGDLS, CDR2 YYNGEE. The trim removed 0 bases at V and 3 bases at J, leaving 7 bases unmatched. CDR3 length: 19 amino acids. The CDR3 region has the DNA TGTGCCAGCAGCGTAGAACCGGGACAGGGGGCGATTGGGGCCAACGTCCTGACTTTC. The encoded protein is CASSVEPGQGAIGANVLTF.

This chain links TRBV7-2 with TRBJ1-3, with 7 positions matching TRBD1. CDR1 is SGHTA, CDR2 FQGNSA, per germline. V gave up 6 bases and J gave up 4 bases; unmatched junction bases: 6. This CDR3 contains 14 residues. The CDR3 protein is CASRLTGEGNTIYF. The DNA of the CDR3 is TGTGCCAGCAGACTTACAGGGGAAGGAAACACCATATATTTT.

The chain employs TRBV18 and TRBJ2-1; D possibly corresponds to TRBD2 (5 bases). This CDR3 has 13 residues. Trimming shortened V by 5 bases and J by 5 bases, and 10 bases separated the two germline ends. Germline CDR1 reads KGHSH; CDR2 reads LQKENI. Here the CDR3 DNA reads TGTGCCAGCTCATCCGGACTCAACAATGAGCAGTTCTTC. This gives the protein CASSSGLNNEQFF.

This rearrangement joins TRBV4-2 to TRBJ1-5, with D possibly being TRBD1 (5 bases). Trimming cost V 0 bases and J 6 bases, with 12 bases left between them. Germline CDR1 and CDR2: LGHNA and YNFKEQ. The CDR3 extends over 15 amino acids. Here the CDR3 DNA reads TGTGCCAGCAGCCAAGATAAGGGGAAGTTTCAGCCCCAGCATTTT. It is translated as CASSQDKGKFQPQHF.

This chain uses TRBV11-2 with TRBJ2-1; a weak D match, TRBD1 (5 bases). Trimming pared 5 bases from V and 7 bases from J, leaving 15 bases between. The CDR3 runs to 14 residues. Germline V lookup: CDR1 SGHAT, CDR2 FQNNGV. The CDR3 DNA sequence: TGTGCCAGCAGCCCCGGGTCATCAGGGAATGAGCAGTTCTTC. It is translated as CASSPGSSGNEQFF.

The chain uses TRBV5-5 and TRBJ2-5; tentative D call: TRBD1 (7 bases). The CDR3 loop spans 19 amino acids. Germline loops: CDR1 SGHKS, CDR2 YYEKEE (reference sequence). V shed 1 base and J shed 1 base, with 23 bases lying between them. The DNA of the CDR3 is TGTGCCAGCAGCTTGTACTTCGGGACAGTGGGGGGATTCCAAGAGACCCAGTACTTC. As protein: CASSLYFGTVGGFQETQYF.

The chain links TRBV6-5 to TRBJ2-5; 10 bases agree with TRBD1. The CDR3 is 15 amino acids. The germline CDR1 and CDR2 sequences are MNHEY and SVGAGI. V dropped 6 bases and J dropped 6; count of bases not matched to a gene: 10. The CDR3 reads CASSPGDRGGKTQYF. In DNA, the CDR3 is TGTGCCAGCAGCCCAGGGGACAGGGGTGGAAAGACCCAGTACTTC.

CDR3 amino acids: CAISEQGYEQYF. CDR3 bases: TGTGCCATCAGTGAACAGGGCTACGAGCAGTACTTC. The chain has TRBV10-3 and TRBJ2-7; D may be TRBD1 (6 bases). The germline CDR1 and CDR2 sequences are ENHRY and SYGVKD. V dropped 3 bases and J dropped 3 bases, with 6 bases sitting between them. This CDR3 comprises 12 residues.

V usage is TRBV14 and J usage is TRBJ1-3; D is unresolved. The germline V gene encodes CDR1 SGHDN and CDR2 FVKESK. V was cut by 1 base and J by 8 bases, with 3 bases left in between. This CDR3 is 11 amino acids long. The CDR3 sequence: CASSQADTIYF. Written as DNA, the CDR3 is TGTGCCAGCAGCCAAGCAGACACCATATATTTT. Using reference TRBV14 and TRBJ1-3 for the parts outside the CDR3, the full variable domain is EAGVTQFPSHSVIEKGQTVTLRCDPISGHDNLYWYRRVMGKEIKFLLHFVKESKQDESGMPNNRFLAERTGGTYSTLKVQPAELEDSGVYFCASSQADTIYFGEGSWLTVV.

The chain is built from TRBV19 and TRBJ1-5; D possibly corresponds to TRBD1 (5 bases). Trimming took off 1 base at V and 5 bases at J, with 12 bases between the two ends. Germline V gene sequence: CDR1 LNHDA, CDR2 SQIVND (reference sequence). CDR3 length: 15 amino acids. In DNA, the CDR3 is TGTGCCAGTAGTATAGGGGTGGGGGACTATCAGCCCCAGCATTTT. Translating gives CASSIGVGDYQPQHF.